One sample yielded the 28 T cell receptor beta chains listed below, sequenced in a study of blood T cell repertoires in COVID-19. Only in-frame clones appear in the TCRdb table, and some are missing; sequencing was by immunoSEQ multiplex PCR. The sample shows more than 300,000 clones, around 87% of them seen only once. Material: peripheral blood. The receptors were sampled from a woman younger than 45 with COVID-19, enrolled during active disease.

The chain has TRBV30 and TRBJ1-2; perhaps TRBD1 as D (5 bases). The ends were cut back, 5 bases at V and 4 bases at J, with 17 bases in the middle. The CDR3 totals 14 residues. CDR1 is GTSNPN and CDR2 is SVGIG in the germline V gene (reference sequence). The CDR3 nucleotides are TGTGCCTGGGAAGGACGGGGGGTGGCCTATGGCTACACCTTC. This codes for CAWEGRGVAYGYTF.

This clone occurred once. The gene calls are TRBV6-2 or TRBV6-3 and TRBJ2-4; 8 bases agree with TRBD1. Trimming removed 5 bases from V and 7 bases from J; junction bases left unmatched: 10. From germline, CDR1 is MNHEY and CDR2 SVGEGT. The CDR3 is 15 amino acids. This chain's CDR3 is CASSATDRGRNIQYF. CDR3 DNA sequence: TGTGCCAGCAGTGCCACCGACAGGGGCCGGAACATTCAGTACTTC.

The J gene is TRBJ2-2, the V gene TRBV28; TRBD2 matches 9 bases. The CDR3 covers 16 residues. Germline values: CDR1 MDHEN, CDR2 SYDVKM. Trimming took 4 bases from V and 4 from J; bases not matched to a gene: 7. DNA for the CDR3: TGTGCCAGCAGTTCGGTAGCGGGAGTCGCCACCGGGGAGCTGTTTTTT. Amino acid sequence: CASSSVAGVATGELFF.

For the CDR3, the DNA is TGCGCCAGCAGCCCGACTGGAGCCTCCTACAATGAGCAGTTCTTC. This gives the protein CASSPTGASYNEQFF. The gene calls are TRBV5-1 and TRBJ2-1, with unresolved D. V lost 4 bases to trimming and J lost 0 bases, with 11 bases between them. The length of the CDR3 is 15 residues. Germline CDR1 reads SGHRS; CDR2 reads YFSETQ. The whole variable domain, remainder taken from reference TRBV5-1 and TRBJ2-1, is KAGVTQTPRYLIKTRGQQVTLSCSPISGHRSVSWYQQTPGQGLQFLFEYFSETQRNKGNFPGRFSGRQFSNSRSEMNVSTLELGDSALYLCASSPTGASYNEQFFGPGTRLTVL.

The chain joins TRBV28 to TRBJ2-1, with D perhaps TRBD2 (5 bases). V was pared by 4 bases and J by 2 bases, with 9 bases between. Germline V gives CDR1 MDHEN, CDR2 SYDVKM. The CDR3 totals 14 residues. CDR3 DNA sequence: TGTGCCAGCAGTTCCAGCGGAGCCTACAATGAGCAGTTCTTC. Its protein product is CASSSSGAYNEQFF.

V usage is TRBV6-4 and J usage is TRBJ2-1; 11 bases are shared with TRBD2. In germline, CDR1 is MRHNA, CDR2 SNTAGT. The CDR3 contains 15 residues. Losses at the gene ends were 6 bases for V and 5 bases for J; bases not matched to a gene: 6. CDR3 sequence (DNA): TGTGCCAGCAGCGTCCTAGCGGGAGGACACAATGAGCAGTTCTTC. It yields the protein CASSVLAGGHNEQFF.

The CDR3 loop reads CASSLGTGNYEQYF. The CDR3, as DNA: TGTGCCAGCAGCTTAGGGACAGGGAACTACGAGCAGTACTTC. The chain employs TRBV5-4 and TRBJ2-7; 9 bases line up with TRBD1. The CDR3 has 14 amino acids. The V gene end was trimmed by 2 bases and the J gene end by 3 bases; junction bases not matched to a gene: 3. Germline V gene lookup returns CDR1 SGHNT and CDR2 YYREEE (reference sequence).

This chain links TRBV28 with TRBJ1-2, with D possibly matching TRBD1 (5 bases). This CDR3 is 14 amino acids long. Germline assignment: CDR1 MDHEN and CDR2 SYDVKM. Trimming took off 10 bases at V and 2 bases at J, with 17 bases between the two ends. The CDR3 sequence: CATSIGAANYGYTF. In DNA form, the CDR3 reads TGTGCCACCAGCATAGGGGCTGCCAACTATGGCTACACCTTC.

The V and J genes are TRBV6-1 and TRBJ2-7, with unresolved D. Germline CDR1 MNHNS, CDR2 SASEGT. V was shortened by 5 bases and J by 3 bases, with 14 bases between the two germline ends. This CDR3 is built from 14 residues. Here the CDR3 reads CASSLQASGYEQYF. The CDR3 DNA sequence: TGTGCCAGCAGTCTTCAGGCCTCTGGCTACGAGCAGTACTTC.

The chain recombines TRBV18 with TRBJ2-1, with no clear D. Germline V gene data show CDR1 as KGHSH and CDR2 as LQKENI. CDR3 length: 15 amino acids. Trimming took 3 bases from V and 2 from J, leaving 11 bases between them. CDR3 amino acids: CASSPRLDPYNEQFF. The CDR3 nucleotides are TGTGCCAGCTCACCGCGGCTAGACCCCTACAATGAGCAGTTCTTC.

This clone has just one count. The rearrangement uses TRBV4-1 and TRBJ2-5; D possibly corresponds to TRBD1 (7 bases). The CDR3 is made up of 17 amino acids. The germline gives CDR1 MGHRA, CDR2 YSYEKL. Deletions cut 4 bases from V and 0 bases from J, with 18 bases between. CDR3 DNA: TGCGCCAGCAGCCCGTCTCGGGGGACAGTGGACCAAGAGACCCAGTACTTC. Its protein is CASSPSRGTVDQETQYF.

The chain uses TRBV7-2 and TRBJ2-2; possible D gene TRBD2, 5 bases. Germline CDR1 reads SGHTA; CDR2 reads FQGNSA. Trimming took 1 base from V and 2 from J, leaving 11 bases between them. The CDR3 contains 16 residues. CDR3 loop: CASSLVLRVNTGELFF. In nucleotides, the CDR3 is TGTGCCAGCAGCTTAGTTCTGCGGGTTAACACCGGGGAGCTGTTTTTT.

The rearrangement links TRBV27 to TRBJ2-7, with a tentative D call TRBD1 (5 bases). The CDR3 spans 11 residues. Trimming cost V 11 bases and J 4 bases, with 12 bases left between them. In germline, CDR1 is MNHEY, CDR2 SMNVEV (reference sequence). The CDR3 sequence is CASGKSYEQYF. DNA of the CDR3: TGTGCCTCAGGGAAGAGTTACGAGCAGTACTTC.

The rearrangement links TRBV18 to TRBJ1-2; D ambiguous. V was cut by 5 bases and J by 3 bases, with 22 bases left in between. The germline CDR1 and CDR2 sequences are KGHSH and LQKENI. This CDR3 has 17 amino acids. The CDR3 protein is CASSASPIGSVDYGYTF. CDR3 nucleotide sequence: TGTGCCAGCTCAGCCTCCCCAATCGGGAGCGTCGACTATGGCTACACCTTC.

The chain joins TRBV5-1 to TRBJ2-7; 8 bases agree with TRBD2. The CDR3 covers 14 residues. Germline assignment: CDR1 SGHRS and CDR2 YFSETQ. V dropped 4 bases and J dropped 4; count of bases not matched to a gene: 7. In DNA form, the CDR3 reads TGCGCCAGCAGCGGGGGACTAGTCACGTACGAGCAGTACTTC. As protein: CASSGGLVTYEQYF.

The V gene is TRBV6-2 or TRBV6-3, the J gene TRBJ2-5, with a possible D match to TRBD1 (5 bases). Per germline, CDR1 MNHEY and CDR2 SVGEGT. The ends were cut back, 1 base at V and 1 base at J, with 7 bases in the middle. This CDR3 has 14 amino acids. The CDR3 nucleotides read TGTGCCAGCAGTTACTGGCAGGGCCAAGAGACCCAGTACTTC. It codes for CASSYWQGQETQYF.

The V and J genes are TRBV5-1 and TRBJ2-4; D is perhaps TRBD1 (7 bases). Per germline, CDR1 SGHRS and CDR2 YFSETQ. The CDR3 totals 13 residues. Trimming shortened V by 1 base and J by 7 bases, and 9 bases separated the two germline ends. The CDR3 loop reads CASSLPGGNIQYF. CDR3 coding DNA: TGCGCCAGCAGCTTGCCAGGGGGGAACATTCAGTACTTC.

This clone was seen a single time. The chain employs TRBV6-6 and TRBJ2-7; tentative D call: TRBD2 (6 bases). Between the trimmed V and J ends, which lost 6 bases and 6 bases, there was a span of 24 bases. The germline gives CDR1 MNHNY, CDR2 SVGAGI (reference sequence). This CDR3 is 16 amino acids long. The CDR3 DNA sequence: TGTGCCAGCAGCTGGTCCGGGACGGCCTTGGGGGGCGAGCAGTACTTC. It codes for CASSWSGTALGGEQYF.

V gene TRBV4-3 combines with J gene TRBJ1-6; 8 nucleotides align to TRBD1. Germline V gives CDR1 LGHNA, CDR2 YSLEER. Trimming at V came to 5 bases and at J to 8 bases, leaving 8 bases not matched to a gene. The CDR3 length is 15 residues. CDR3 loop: CASSASGGSHSPLHF. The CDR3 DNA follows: TGCGCCAGCAGCGCTTCAGGGGGCTCTCATTCACCCCTCCACTTT.

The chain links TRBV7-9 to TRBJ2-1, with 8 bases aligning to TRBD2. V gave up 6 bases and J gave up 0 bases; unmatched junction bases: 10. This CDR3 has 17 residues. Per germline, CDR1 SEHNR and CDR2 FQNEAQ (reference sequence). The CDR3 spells CASSHAAGTSSYNEQFF. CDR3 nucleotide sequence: TGTGCCAGCAGTCATGCGGCCGGGACTAGCTCCTACAATGAGCAGTTCTTC.

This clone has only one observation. The CDR3 loop is CASSLARGAVQTNEKLFF. The CDR3 bases are TGTGCCAGCAGCTTAGCGAGAGGCGCTGTACAAACTAATGAAAAACTGTTTTTT. V and J are TRBV7-9 and TRBJ1-4; no definite D call. The V end was cut by 0 bases, the J end by 1 base, with 15 bases between. This CDR3 contains 18 residues. Looked up from germline, CDR1 is SEHNR and CDR2 is FQNEAQ (reference sequence).

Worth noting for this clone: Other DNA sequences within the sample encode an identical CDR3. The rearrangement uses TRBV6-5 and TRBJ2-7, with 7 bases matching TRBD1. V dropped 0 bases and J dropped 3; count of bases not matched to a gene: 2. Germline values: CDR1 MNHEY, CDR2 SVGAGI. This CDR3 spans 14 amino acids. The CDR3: CASSYSAGGYEQYF. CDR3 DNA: TGTGCCAGCAGTTACTCGGCAGGGGGCTACGAGCAGTACTTC.

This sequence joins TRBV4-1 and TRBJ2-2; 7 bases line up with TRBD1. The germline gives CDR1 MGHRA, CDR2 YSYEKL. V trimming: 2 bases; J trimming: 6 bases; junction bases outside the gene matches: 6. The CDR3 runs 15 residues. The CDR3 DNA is TGCGCCAGCAGCCAACCTCCGAGGGGGCCCGGGGAGCTGTTTTTT. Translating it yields CASSQPPRGPGELFF.

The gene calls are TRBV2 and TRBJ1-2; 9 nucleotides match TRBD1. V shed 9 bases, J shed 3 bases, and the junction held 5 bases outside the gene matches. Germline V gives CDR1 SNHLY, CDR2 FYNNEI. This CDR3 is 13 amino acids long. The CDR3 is CARATGGHYGYTF. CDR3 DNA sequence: TGTGCCAGAGCTACAGGGGGCCACTATGGCTACACCTTC.

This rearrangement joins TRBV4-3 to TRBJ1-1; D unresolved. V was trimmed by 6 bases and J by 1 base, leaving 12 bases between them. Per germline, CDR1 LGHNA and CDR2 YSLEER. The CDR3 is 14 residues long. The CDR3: CASSRNAGNTEAFF. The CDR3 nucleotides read TGCGCCAGCAGTCGAAACGCAGGGAACACTGAAGCTTTCTTT.

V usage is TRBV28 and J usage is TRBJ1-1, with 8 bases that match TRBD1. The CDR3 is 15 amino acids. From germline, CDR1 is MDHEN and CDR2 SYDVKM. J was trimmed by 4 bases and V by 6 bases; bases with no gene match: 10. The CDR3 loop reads CASSWTGRGVTEAFF. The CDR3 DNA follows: TGTGCCAGCAGCTGGACAGGGCGTGGGGTCACTGAAGCTTTCTTT.

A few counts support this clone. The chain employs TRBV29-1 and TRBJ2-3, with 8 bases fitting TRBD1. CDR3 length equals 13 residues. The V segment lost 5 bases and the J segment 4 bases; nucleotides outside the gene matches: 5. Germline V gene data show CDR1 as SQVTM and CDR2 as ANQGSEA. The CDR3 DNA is TGCAGCGTTCCGGACAGGGTGGCAGATACGCAGTATTTT. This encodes CSVPDRVADTQYF.

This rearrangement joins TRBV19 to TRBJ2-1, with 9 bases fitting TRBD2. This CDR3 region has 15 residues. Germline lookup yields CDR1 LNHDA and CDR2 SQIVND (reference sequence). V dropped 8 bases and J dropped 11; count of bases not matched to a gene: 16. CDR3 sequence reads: CASGGGEREGEKQFF. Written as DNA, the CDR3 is TGTGCCAGTGGCGGGGGGGAGCGGGAAGGGGAAAAGCAGTTCTTC.